This T cell receptor (beta chain) stems from a study of cytomegalovirus exposure and HLA in healthy donors. Study results and limitations: With later analysis, a missense DCLRE1C variant became linked to TCR beta V- and J-gene trimming. A later analysis revealed that TCR association rates differed between HLA loci, peaking at DRB1 and bottoming out at HLA-C.

This CDR3 is built from 11 residues. Germline V gives CDR1 SNHLY, CDR2 FYNNEI. V was cut by 6 bases and J by 3 bases, with 6 bases left in between. Primers: 60 Vbeta forward and 13 Jbeta reverse. Data came from immunoSEQ multiplex PCR; TCRdb stores just in-frame clones and leaves some out. Its clone listing holds 150,000 or so clones. There were likely unrecorded immune exposures, though donors were nominally healthy when sampled. As regards this clone: What it recognizes is unknown.

The sample taken for sequencing was PBMCs. This receptor was identified in a man aged 25 to 40 in good health and CMV-seronegative. The V gene is TRBV2, the J gene TRBJ2-7; D remains unclear. The CDR3, as DNA: TGTGCCAGCAGCGAGGTCTACGAGCAGTACTTC. This codes for CASSEVYEQYF.